The clone carrying this T cell receptor (beta chain) was recorded only once. A read error may be the cause here, since a much bigger clone is one base away. Amplified TCR beta CDR3 regions came from RNA transcripts. The TCR CDR3 was amplified in a first-round RT-PCR using the HTBI primer set. MiXCR was run by TCRdb on the multiplex PCR reads, yielding one entry per CDR3 protein. The sample contains approximately 400,000 distinct CDR3 sequences, over 11% of which appear only once. Patients were excluded because of uncontrolled infection, other autoimmune disease, pregnancy or lactation. Diagnosis rested on symptoms, serum thyroxine and TRAb, thyroid ultrasound, and orbital computed tomography. This entry is derived from a study of T cells in Graves' hyperthyroidism and ophthalmopathy. Germline trimming cut 4 bases from V and 0 bases from J; bases unmatched to any gene: 6. The germline V gene has CDR1 LGHDT and CDR2 YNNKEL (reference sequence). The CDR3 is made up of 15 amino acids.

The rearrangement uses TRBV3-1 and TRBJ2-7, with TRBD1 matching over 7 bases. The specimen was blood. The receptor's source is a man aged 45-65 years with Graves' ophthalmopathy. This CDR3 reads CASSRTGTASYEQYF. The CDR3, as DNA: TGTGCCAGCAGCCGAACCGGGACAGCCTCCTACGAGCAGTACTTC.